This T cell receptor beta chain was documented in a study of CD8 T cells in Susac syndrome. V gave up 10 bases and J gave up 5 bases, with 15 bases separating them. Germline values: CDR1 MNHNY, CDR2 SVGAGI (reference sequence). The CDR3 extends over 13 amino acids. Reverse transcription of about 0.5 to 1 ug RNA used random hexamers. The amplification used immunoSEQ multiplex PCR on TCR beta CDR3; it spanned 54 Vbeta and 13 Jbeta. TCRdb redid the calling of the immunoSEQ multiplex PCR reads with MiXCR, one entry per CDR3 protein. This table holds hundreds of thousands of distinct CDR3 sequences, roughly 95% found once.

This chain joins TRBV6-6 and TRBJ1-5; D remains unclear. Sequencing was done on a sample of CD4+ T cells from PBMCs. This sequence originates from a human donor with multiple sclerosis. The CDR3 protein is CATAAWVDQPQHF. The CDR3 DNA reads TGTGCCACAGCAGCTTGGGTGGATCAGCCCCAGCATTTT.